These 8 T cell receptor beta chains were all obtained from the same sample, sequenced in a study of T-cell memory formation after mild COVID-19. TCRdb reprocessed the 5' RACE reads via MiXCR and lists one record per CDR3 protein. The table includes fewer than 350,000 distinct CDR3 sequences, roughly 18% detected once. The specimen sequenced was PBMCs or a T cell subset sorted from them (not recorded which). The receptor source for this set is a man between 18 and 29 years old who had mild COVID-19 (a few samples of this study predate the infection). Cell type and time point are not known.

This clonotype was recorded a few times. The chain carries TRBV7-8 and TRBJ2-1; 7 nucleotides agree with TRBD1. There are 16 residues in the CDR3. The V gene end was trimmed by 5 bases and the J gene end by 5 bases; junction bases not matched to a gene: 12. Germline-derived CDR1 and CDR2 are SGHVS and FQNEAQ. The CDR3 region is CASSPGTVLGNNEQFF. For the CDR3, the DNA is TGTGCCAGCAGCCCCGGGACAGTACTCGGGAACAATGAGCAGTTCTTC.

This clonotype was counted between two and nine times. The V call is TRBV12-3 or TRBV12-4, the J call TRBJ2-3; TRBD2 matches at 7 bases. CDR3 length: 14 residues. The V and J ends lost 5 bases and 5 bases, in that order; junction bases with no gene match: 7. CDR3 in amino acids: CASSQAGSGDTQYF. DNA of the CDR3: TGTGCCAGCAGTCAAGCGGGGTCTGGAGATACGCAGTATTTT.

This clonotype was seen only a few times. CDR3 bases: TGCGCCAGCAGCCCGGGACTAGTTTTAGATACGCAGTATTTT. Its protein is CASSPGLVLDTQYF. This chain joins TRBV5-1 and TRBJ2-3, with 8 positions matching TRBD2. CDR1 is SGHRS, CDR2 YFSETQ, per germline. The CDR3 totals 14 residues. The V and J ends lost 4 bases and 5 bases, in that order; junction bases with no gene match: 6.

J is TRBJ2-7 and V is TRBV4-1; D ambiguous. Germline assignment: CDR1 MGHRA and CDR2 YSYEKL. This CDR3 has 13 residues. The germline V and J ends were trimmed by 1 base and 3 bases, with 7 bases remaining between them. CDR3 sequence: CASSQGALYEQYF. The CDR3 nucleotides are TGCGCCAGCAGCCAAGGGGCCCTCTACGAGCAGTACTTC.

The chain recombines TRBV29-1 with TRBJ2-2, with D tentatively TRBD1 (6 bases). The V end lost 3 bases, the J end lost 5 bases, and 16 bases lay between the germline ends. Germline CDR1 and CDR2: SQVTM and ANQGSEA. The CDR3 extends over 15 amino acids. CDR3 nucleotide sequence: TGCAGCGTTGACCCAGGGGCAGCCGGTACCGGGGAGCTGTTTTTT. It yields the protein CSVDPGAAGTGELFF.

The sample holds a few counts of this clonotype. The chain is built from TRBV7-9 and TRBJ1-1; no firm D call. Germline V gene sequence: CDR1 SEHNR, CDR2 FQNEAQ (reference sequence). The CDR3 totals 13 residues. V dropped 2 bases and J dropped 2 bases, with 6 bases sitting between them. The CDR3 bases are TGTGCCAGCAGCTTAAAGGTTAACACTGAAGCTTTCTTT. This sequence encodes CASSLKVNTEAFF.

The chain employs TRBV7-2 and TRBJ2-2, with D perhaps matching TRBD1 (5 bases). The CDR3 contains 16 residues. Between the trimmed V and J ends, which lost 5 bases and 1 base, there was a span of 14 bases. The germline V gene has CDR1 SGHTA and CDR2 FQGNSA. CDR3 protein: CASSLRRGRNTGELFF. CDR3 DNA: TGTGCCAGCAGCCTGCGTAGGGGCCGGAACACCGGGGAGCTGTTTTTT.

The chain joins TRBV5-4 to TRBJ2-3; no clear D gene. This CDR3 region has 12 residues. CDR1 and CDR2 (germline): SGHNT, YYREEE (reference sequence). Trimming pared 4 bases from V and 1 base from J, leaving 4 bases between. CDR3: CASSARTDTQYF. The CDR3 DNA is TGTGCCAGCAGCGCCCGCACAGATACGCAGTATTTT.